What follows are 15 T cell receptor beta chains derived from one specimen sequenced in a study of T cell responses to AZD1222 COVID-19 vaccine. Sequenced by immunoSEQ multiplex PCR; TCRdb stores in-frame clones only, minus some. This sample has around 100,000 clones, with approximately 89% found just once. Material: peripheral blood, obtained on day 0 of AZD1222 vaccination. The receptors originated from an adult in good health.

This chain links TRBV4-3 with TRBJ1-1, with unresolved D. CDR1 and CDR2 (germline): LGHNA, YSLEER. V lost 4 bases to trimming and J lost 1 base, with 10 bases between them. The CDR3 is 14 amino acids. In DNA form, the CDR3 reads TGCGCCAGCAGCCCCGACGCAACGAACACTGAAGCTTTCTTT. Translation: CASSPDATNTEAFF.

The rearrangement uses TRBV20-1 and TRBJ2-2, with D maybe TRBD1 (5 bases). V lost 3 bases, J lost 10 bases, and 9 bases lay in between. In germline, CDR1 is DFQATT, CDR2 SNEGSKA (reference sequence). The CDR3 covers 11 residues. CDR3 sequence (DNA): TGCAGTGCTAGGGTGGGGCTGGAGCTGTTTTTT. It yields the protein CSARVGLELFF.

The chain links TRBV7-2 to TRBJ1-1; 8 nucleotides match TRBD1. Trimming cost V 5 bases and J 4 bases; bases outside gene matches: 3. The CDR3 has 13 residues. Germline V gene data show CDR1 as SGHTA and CDR2 as FQGNSA. The DNA of the CDR3 is TGTGCCAGCAGCCCTACAGGGGGCACTGAAGCTTTCTTT. This encodes CASSPTGGTEAFF.

The genes are TRBV21-1 and TRBJ2-1; TRBD2, the table's D call, was not compared with the DNA. TRBV21-1 is annotated as a pseudogene. The CDR3 is made up of 12 amino acids. In DNA, the CDR3 is TGTGCCAGCAGCAATAAAGTCGGTGAGCAGTTCTTC. Its translation: CASSNKVGEQFF.

The chain combines TRBV24-1 with TRBJ1-2, with D hard to call. Trimming removed 3 bases from V and 11 bases from J, with 15 bases in between. The V gene's germline CDR1 is KGHDR and CDR2 SFDVKD. This CDR3 has 13 residues. The CDR3 spells CATSDADTQGYTF. CDR3 sequence (DNA): TGTGCCACCAGTGATGCAGACACTCAAGGATACACCTTC.

The rearrangement uses TRBV27 and TRBJ1-1; TRBD1 is a possible D gene (5 bases). The CDR3 runs 14 residues. V gave up 6 bases and J gave up 1 base, with 12 bases separating them. Germline V lookup: CDR1 MNHEY, CDR2 SMNVEV (reference sequence). The CDR3 region has the DNA TGTGCCAGCAGAGACAGTGGTAAGAACACTGAAGCTTTCTTT. This translates into CASRDSGKNTEAFF.

V is TRBV19 and J is TRBJ2-1, with 11 bases fitting TRBD2. J lost 5 bases, V lost 4 bases, and 13 bases had no gene match. The CDR3 has 18 residues. CDR1 and CDR2 (germline): LNHDA, SQIVND (reference sequence). The CDR3 DNA follows: TGTGCCAGTAGTAGTCACGCCCGATCTAGCGGGGGGAACAATGAGCAGTTCTTC. Its translation is CASSSHARSSGGNNEQFF.

This clone was detected a few times. This chain uses TRBV27 with TRBJ1-6; unclear D gene. Trimming pared 8 bases from V and 6 bases from J, leaving 8 bases between. Germline assignment: CDR1 MNHEY and CDR2 SMNVEV (reference sequence). This CDR3 contains 12 residues. CDR3 DNA sequence: TGTGCCAGCGCGGACGCTAATTCACCCCTCCACTTT. Amino acid sequence: CASADANSPLHF.

This clone was detected ten times or more. V and J are TRBV19 and TRBJ2-2; TRBD1 might be the D (5 bases). The CDR3 consists of 13 residues. Trimming left V 10 bases short and J 1 base short, with 10 bases between. Germline V gene data show CDR1 as LNHDA and CDR2 as SQIVND (reference sequence). The CDR3 is CATQGENTGELFF. The CDR3 nucleotides read TGTGCCACGCAGGGTGAGAACACCGGGGAGCTGTTTTTT.

The chain has TRBV19 and TRBJ2-2; 8 bases map to TRBD2. The CDR3 covers 17 residues. Trimming took 9 bases from V and 6 from J; bases not matched to a gene: 18. Per the germline V gene, CDR1 is LNHDA and CDR2 is SQIVND (reference sequence). The CDR3 DNA follows: TGTGCCAGCCGAGGGGGTCTCAGCGGGAGAAGCCCCGGGGAGCTGTTTTTT. Protein sequence: CASRGGLSGRSPGELFF.

V and J are TRBV5-1 and TRBJ2-5; 11 nucleotides match TRBD2. Trimming removed 5 bases from V and 1 base from J; junction bases left unmatched: 7. Germline assignment: CDR1 SGHRS and CDR2 YFSETQ. The CDR3 consists of 16 residues. DNA of the CDR3: TGCGCCAGCAGGGATCTAGCGGGGGGTCTCCAAGAGACCCAGTACTTC. It translates to CASRDLAGGLQETQYF.

J is TRBJ1-2 and V is TRBV21-1; TRBD1 was called by the table and not checked on the DNA. TRBV21-1 is a listed pseudogene. The CDR3 loop spans 14 amino acids. The CDR3 nucleotides are TGTGCCAGCAATTGGCAGGGAAAGTTTACTGGCTACACCTTC. Encoded protein: CASNWQGKFTGYTF.

The V and J genes are TRBV6-2 or TRBV6-3 and TRBJ1-1; D is ambiguous. CDR1 is MNHEY and CDR2 is SVGEGT in the germline V gene. The ends were cut back, 4 bases at V and 6 bases at J, with 15 bases in the middle. This CDR3 has 14 residues. For the CDR3, the DNA is TGTGCCAGCAGTTGGGAACCAAACGAGGCTGAAGCTTTCTTT. Translating it yields CASSWEPNEAEAFF.

The rearrangement uses TRBV7-6 and TRBJ2-5; TRBD2 matches 7 bases. Losses at the gene ends were 7 bases for V and 2 bases for J; bases not matched to a gene: 10. The germline gives CDR1 SGHVS, CDR2 FNYEAQ. This CDR3 has 15 residues. CDR3 sequence reads: CASNLAGVTQETQYF. CDR3 in DNA: TGTGCCAGCAATCTGGCGGGGGTCACTCAAGAGACCCAGTACTTC. Filled out from reference TRBV7-6 and TRBJ2-5, the complete variable domain reads GAGVSQSPRYKVTKRGQDVALRCDPISGHVSLYWYRQALGQGPEFLTYFNYEAQQDKSGLPNDRFSAERPEGSISTLTIQRTEQRDSAMYRCASNLAGVTQETQYFGPGTRLLVL.

This rearrangement joins TRBV12-5 to TRBJ2-5; possibly TRBD1 for D (5 bases). Trimming took 6 bases from V and 0 from J, leaving 11 bases between them. CDR1 is LGHNT and CDR2 is FRNRAP in the germline V gene. This CDR3 is built from 14 residues. The CDR3 nucleotides are TGTGCTAGTGGGACAGACAGAGACCAAGAGACCCAGTACTTC. Protein: CASGTDRDQETQYF.